These T cell receptor beta chains were read from a single sample in a study of blood T cell repertoires in COVID-19. Clones were sequenced by immunoSEQ multiplex PCR, and TCRdb holds only the in-frame ones, with some missing. The profile shows about 180,000 clones, about nine tenths of them singletons. The sequenced sample was peripheral blood. Receptor source: a young man who had recovered from COVID-19. CDR3s include the opening cysteine and the closing phenylalanine or tryptophan. The D gene is left open where the match is weak. Size is stated for part of the rows, as once, few or many counts, or as a class when the clone is expanded.

abundance: -
d_gene: TRBD2
v_gene: TRBV19
j_gene: TRBJ2-7
CDR3nt: TGTGCCAGTAGTACGACTAGCGGGAGCCCCTACGAGCAGTACTTC
CDR3aa: CASSTTSGSPYEQYF

abundance: -
d_gene: -
v_gene: TRBV12-2
j_gene: TRBJ1-2
CDR3nt: TGTGCAAGCCATCTTATCAAAACCCTGGGGTGGAGGGGGCAGGTTTGGAACTATGGCTACACCTTC
CDR3aa: CASHLIKTLGWRGQVWNYGYTF

abundance: -
d_gene: -
v_gene: TRBV2
j_gene: TRBJ2-4
CDR3nt: TGTGCCAGCAGTGAAATGGACATCAGCAAAAACATTCAGTACTTC
CDR3aa: CASSEMDISKNIQYF

abundance: -
d_gene: -
v_gene: TRBV4-1
j_gene: TRBJ1-3
CDR3nt: TGCGCCAGCAGCCAACGACGGGTAATTGGTGGAAACACCATATATTTT
CDR3aa: CASSQRRVIGGNTIYF

abundance: -
d_gene: -
v_gene: TRBV11-2
j_gene: TRBJ2-7
CDR3nt: TGTGCCAGCAGCTTAATGAGGGAGCAGTACTTC
CDR3aa: CASSLMREQYF

abundance: -
d_gene: -
v_gene: TRBV13
j_gene: TRBJ1-1
CDR3nt: TGTGCCAGCAGCCCACAGTCGAACACTGAAGCTTTCTTT
CDR3aa: CASSPQSNTEAFF

abundance: -
d_gene: TRBD2
v_gene: TRBV7-8
j_gene: TRBJ2-3
CDR3nt: TGTGCCAGCAGCCTAGCGGGAGAGTGGGATACGCAGTATTTT
CDR3aa: CASSLAGEWDTQYF

abundance: -
d_gene: -
v_gene: TRBV10-3
j_gene: TRBJ1-1
CDR3nt: TGTGCCATCAGTGGGCCGGGGGAAGCTTTCTTT
CDR3aa: CAISGPGEAFF

abundance: once
d_gene: -
v_gene: TRBV30
j_gene: TRBJ2-2
CDR3nt: TGTGCCTGGAGTAGAGGACGGGAACTAAACACCGGGGAGCTGTTTTTT
CDR3aa: CAWSRGRELNTGELFF

abundance: -
d_gene: -
v_gene: TRBV5-6
j_gene: TRBJ2-7
CDR3nt: TGTGCCAGCAGCTCGGGACTTCTCTCCTACGAGCAGTACTTC
CDR3aa: CASSSGLLSYEQYF

abundance: -
d_gene: -
v_gene: TRBV7-8
j_gene: TRBJ2-1
CDR3nt: TGTGCCAGCAGCTTATTCTATGAGCAGTTCTTC
CDR3aa: CASSLFYEQFF

abundance: -
d_gene: TRBD1
v_gene: TRBV5-4
j_gene: TRBJ2-3
CDR3nt: TGTGCCAGCAGCTTGGGGACAGGGTATACGCAGTATTTT
CDR3aa: CASSLGTGYTQYF

abundance: few
d_gene: -
v_gene: TRBV7-3
j_gene: TRBJ1-1
CDR3nt: TGTGCCAGCAGCCCCGGGACATCCAACACTGAAGCTTTCTTT
CDR3aa: CASSPGTSNTEAFF

abundance: -
d_gene: -
v_gene: TRBV15
j_gene: TRBJ1-1
CDR3nt: TGTGCCACCAGCAGAGGTGACAGTATAGCTTTCTTT
CDR3aa: CATSRGDSIAFF

abundance: -
d_gene: -
v_gene: TRBV2
j_gene: TRBJ1-1
CDR3nt: TGTGCCAGCAGTGAACAACAGAACACTGAAGCTTTCTTT
CDR3aa: CASSEQQNTEAFF

abundance: -
d_gene: -
v_gene: TRBV4-1
j_gene: TRBJ2-7
CDR3nt: TGCGCCAGCAGCCGAGCCAGTGAGGCGGGTACCTACGAGCAGTACTTC
CDR3aa: CASSRASEAGTYEQYF

abundance: -
d_gene: TRBD1
v_gene: TRBV7-2
j_gene: TRBJ2-7
CDR3nt: TGTGCCAGCAGCTCAGGACAGGCGACCTACGAGCAGTACTTC
CDR3aa: CASSSGQATYEQYF

abundance: -
d_gene: -
v_gene: TRBV5-1
j_gene: TRBJ2-2
CDR3nt: TGCGCCAGCAGCTCGCAGACAGGCGGGACCGGGGAGCTGTTTTTT
CDR3aa: CASSSQTGGTGELFF

abundance: -
d_gene: -
v_gene: TRBV2
j_gene: TRBJ2-7
CDR3nt: TGTGCCAGCAGTGACTTGCCTACAGGAAACTACGAGCAGTACTTC
CDR3aa: CASSDLPTGNYEQYF

abundance: -
d_gene: TRBD2
v_gene: TRBV6-6
j_gene: TRBJ2-5
CDR3nt: TGTGCCAGCAGTCCACGGGAGGCCGAGACCCAGTACTTC
CDR3aa: CASSPREAETQYF

abundance: -
d_gene: -
v_gene: TRBV6-5
j_gene: TRBJ1-2
CDR3nt: TGTGCCAGCAGTTACTCTGGCGGCTATGGCTACACCTTC
CDR3aa: CASSYSGGYGYTF

abundance: -
d_gene: TRBD2
v_gene: TRBV6-5
j_gene: TRBJ2-7
CDR3nt: TGTGCCAGCACCGGAAGCGGGAGTCACGAGCAGTACTTC
CDR3aa: CASTGSGSHEQYF

abundance: -
d_gene: -
v_gene: TRBV7-2
j_gene: TRBJ2-3
CDR3nt: TGTGCCAGCAGCTTAGAGTTCAGCGGGCATACGCAGTATTTT
CDR3aa: CASSLEFSGHTQYF

abundance: -
d_gene: -
v_gene: TRBV3-1/TRBV3-2
j_gene: TRBJ1-6
CDR3nt: TGTGCCAGCAGCCAAGGGGTAACAGCGGCCCCCCTCCACTTT
CDR3aa: CASSQGVTAAPLHF

abundance: -
d_gene: TRBD2
v_gene: TRBV20-1
j_gene: TRBJ2-1
CDR3nt: TGCAGTGCTAGTTGGGCTAGCGGGAGGCTTGAGCAGTTCTTC
CDR3aa: CSASWASGRLEQFF

abundance: -
d_gene: -
v_gene: TRBV6-2/TRBV6-3
j_gene: TRBJ2-2
CDR3nt: TGTGCCAGCAGTCGACAGGCCTACACCGGGGAGCTGTTTTTT
CDR3aa: CASSRQAYTGELFF

abundance: -
d_gene: TRBD2
v_gene: TRBV11-2
j_gene: TRBJ2-7
CDR3nt: TGTGCCAGCAGCTTCTCGACTAGCGGGAGGCAGGTGGTGTACTTC
CDR3aa: CASSFSTSGRQVVYF

abundance: -
d_gene: TRBD1
v_gene: TRBV9
j_gene: TRBJ1-1
CDR3nt: TGTGCCAGCAGCTCGACAGGGGAGGCGGGTACTGAAGCTTTCTTT
CDR3aa: CASSSTGEAGTEAFF

abundance: -
d_gene: -
v_gene: TRBV6-2/TRBV6-3
j_gene: TRBJ2-3
CDR3nt: TGTGCCAGCAGTTACGTCCCAGGGCGTGCAGCAGATACGCAGTATTTT
CDR3aa: CASSYVPGRAADTQYF

abundance: -
d_gene: -
v_gene: TRBV4-1
j_gene: TRBJ2-3
CDR3nt: TGCGCCAGCAGCCAAGATCGGGACAACCCCTTCACAGATACGCAGTATTTT
CDR3aa: CASSQDRDNPFTDTQYF

abundance: -
d_gene: -
v_gene: TRBV9
j_gene: TRBJ1-3
CDR3nt: TGTGCCAGCAGCGTAGCCTCAGGGGTTGGAAACACCATATATTTT
CDR3aa: CASSVASGVGNTIYF

abundance: -
d_gene: -
v_gene: TRBV28
j_gene: TRBJ1-2
CDR3nt: TGTGCCAGCGGGGAGGGTTCTCCCTATGGCTACACCTTC
CDR3aa: CASGEGSPYGYTF

abundance: -
d_gene: TRBD1
v_gene: TRBV10-3
j_gene: TRBJ2-3
CDR3nt: TGTGCCATCAGTGAGCCGGGACAGGGGGTTACAGATACGCAGTATTTT
CDR3aa: CAISEPGQGVTDTQYF

abundance: -
d_gene: -
v_gene: TRBV6-2/TRBV6-3
j_gene: TRBJ2-6
CDR3nt: TGTGCCAGCAGTTACCGGGAGTCTTTCTCCGGGGCCAACGTCCTGACTTTC
CDR3aa: CASSYRESFSGANVLTF

abundance: -
d_gene: -
v_gene: TRBV2
j_gene: TRBJ2-7
CDR3nt: TGTGCCAGCACGAGGTCCTACGAGCAGTACTTC
CDR3aa: CASTRSYEQYF

abundance: -
d_gene: -
v_gene: TRBV6-5
j_gene: TRBJ1-2
CDR3nt: TGTGCCAGCAGCCCGACATATGACTATGGCTACACCTTC
CDR3aa: CASSPTYDYGYTF

abundance: -
d_gene: TRBD1
v_gene: TRBV6-2/TRBV6-3
j_gene: TRBJ2-4
CDR3nt: TGTGCCAGCAGTAGGGGGCTGGCCAAAAACATTCAGTACTTC
CDR3aa: CASSRGLAKNIQYF

abundance: -
d_gene: -
v_gene: TRBV7-3
j_gene: TRBJ2-6
CDR3nt: TGTGCCAGCAGCTTAAATCCGTTAATCTCTGGGGCCAACGTCCTGACTTTC
CDR3aa: CASSLNPLISGANVLTF

abundance: -
d_gene: -
v_gene: TRBV4-2
j_gene: TRBJ1-6
CDR3nt: TGTGCCAGCAGCCAAGACCCAGGGGCTAATTCACCCCTCCACTTT
CDR3aa: CASSQDPGANSPLHF

abundance: -
d_gene: -
v_gene: TRBV5-4
j_gene: TRBJ2-5
CDR3nt: TGTGCCAGCAAGAGGGATAAAGAGACCCAGTACTTC
CDR3aa: CASKRDKETQYF

abundance: -
d_gene: TRBD2
v_gene: TRBV7-9
j_gene: TRBJ2-5
CDR3nt: TGTGCCAGCAGCGTCACTAGCGGGAGTAGGGAGACCCAGTACTTC
CDR3aa: CASSVTSGSRETQYF

abundance: -
d_gene: -
v_gene: TRBV5-4
j_gene: TRBJ2-2
CDR3nt: TGTGCCAGCAGCTTCGAAAGCTACACCGGGGAGCTGTTTTTT
CDR3aa: CASSFESYTGELFF

abundance: -
d_gene: -
v_gene: TRBV27
j_gene: TRBJ2-6
CDR3nt: TGTGCCAGCAGTCGAGGGAATCCTGGGGCCAACGTCCTGACTTTC
CDR3aa: CASSRGNPGANVLTF

abundance: -
d_gene: -
v_gene: TRBV7-8
j_gene: TRBJ2-1
CDR3nt: TGTGCCAGCAGCTTAGTGGGCACTTACACCGAGCAGTTCTTC
CDR3aa: CASSLVGTYTEQFF

abundance: -
d_gene: -
v_gene: TRBV5-1
j_gene: TRBJ2-5
CDR3nt: TGCGCCAGCAGCTTTGCGAGTTCCCGGGAGACCCAGTACTTC
CDR3aa: CASSFASSRETQYF

abundance: -
d_gene: -
v_gene: TRBV5-6
j_gene: TRBJ2-7
CDR3nt: TGTGCCAGCAGCCCAAGAAGAATCGGTGCCACCTTCTCCTACGAGCAGTACTTC
CDR3aa: CASSPRRIGATFSYEQYF

abundance: -
d_gene: TRBD2
v_gene: TRBV4-1
j_gene: TRBJ2-1
CDR3nt: TGCGCCAGCAGCCAAGAGGGCGGGAGGTCGGATGAGCAGTTCTTC
CDR3aa: CASSQEGGRSDEQFF

abundance: -
d_gene: -
v_gene: TRBV11-2
j_gene: TRBJ2-7
CDR3nt: TGTGCCAGCAGCTTAACAGGAAACTCCTACGAGCAGTACTTC
CDR3aa: CASSLTGNSYEQYF